The next 4 T cell receptor beta chains were all read from a single sample in a study of cytomegalovirus exposure and HLA in healthy donors. Primers: 60 Vbeta forward and 13 Jbeta reverse. Clones were sequenced by immunoSEQ multiplex PCR, and TCRdb holds only the in-frame ones, with some missing. The table lists over 85,000 clones, around four fifths of them singletons. Sequenced material: PBMCs. These receptors were taken from a man aged 25 to 40 in good health and CMV-seropositive.

The chain is built from TRBV27 and TRBJ2-7, with 8 bases identical to TRBD1. Looked up from germline, CDR1 is MNHEY and CDR2 is SMNVEV (reference sequence). With 11 bases clipped from V and 1 base from J, the junction kept 7 bases outside the gene matches. The CDR3 is 13 amino acids. The CDR3 loop is CAAGGAVSYEQYF. CDR3 coding DNA: TGTGCCGCAGGGGGCGCGGTATCCTACGAGCAGTACTTC.

The rearrangement joins TRBV2 to TRBJ1-4; perhaps TRBD1 as D (6 bases). V dropped 6 bases and J dropped 6 bases, with 14 bases sitting between them. The CDR3 has 14 residues. Looked up from germline, CDR1 is SNHLY and CDR2 is FYNNEI. CDR3 in DNA: TGTGCCAGCAGGGTGGTGCGGACAGATGAAAAACTGTTTTTT. Protein sequence: CASRVVRTDEKLFF.

The chain combines TRBV5-1 with TRBJ2-4, with a possible D match to TRBD1 (6 bases). Germline V gene lookup returns CDR1 SGHRS and CDR2 YFSETQ. V lost 6 bases, J lost 0 bases, and 25 bases lay in between. The CDR3 consists of 19 residues. The DNA of the CDR3 is TGCGCCAGCACGCGTACCAGAGGTACAGGGACGGGAGCCAAAAACATTCAGTACTTC. Its protein product is CASTRTRGTGTGAKNIQYF.

This chain joins TRBV7-3 and TRBJ1-1; D call uncertain. In germline, CDR1 is SGHTA, CDR2 FQGTGA. The CDR3 has 13 residues. Trimming took 2 bases from V and 4 from J, leaving 8 bases between them. CDR3 protein: CASSLGQSTEAFF. CDR3 coding DNA: TGTGCCAGCAGCTTAGGGCAAAGCACTGAAGCTTTCTTT. The entire variable domain, with the rest obtained from reference TRBV7-3 and TRBJ1-1, is as follows: GAGVSQTPSNKVTEKGKYVELRCDPISGHTALYWYRQSLGQGPEFLIYFQGTGAADDSGLPNDRFFAVRPEGSVSTLKIQRTERGDSAVYLCASSLGQSTEAFFGQGTRLTVV.